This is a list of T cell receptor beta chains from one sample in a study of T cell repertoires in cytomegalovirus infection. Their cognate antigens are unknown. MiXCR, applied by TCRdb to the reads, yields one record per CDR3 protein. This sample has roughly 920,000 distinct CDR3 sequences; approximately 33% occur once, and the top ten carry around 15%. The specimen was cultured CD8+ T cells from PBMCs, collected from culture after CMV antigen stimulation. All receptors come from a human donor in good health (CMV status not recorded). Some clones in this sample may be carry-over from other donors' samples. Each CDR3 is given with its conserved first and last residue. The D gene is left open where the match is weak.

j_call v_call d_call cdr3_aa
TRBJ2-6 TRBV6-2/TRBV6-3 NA CASSSYRSGANVLTF
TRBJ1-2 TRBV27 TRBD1 CASSPSTGTGGYYGYTF
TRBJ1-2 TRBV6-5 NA CASSYAQGLTYGYTF
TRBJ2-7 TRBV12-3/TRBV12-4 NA CASSLLGGNYEQYF
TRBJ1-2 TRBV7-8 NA CASSPSLTDFFYGYTF
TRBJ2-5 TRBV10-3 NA CAISGIETETQYF
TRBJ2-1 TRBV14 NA CASRLDSTYNEQFF
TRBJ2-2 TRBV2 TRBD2 CASSALAGDVTGELFF
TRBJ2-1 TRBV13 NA CASSEQINNEQFF
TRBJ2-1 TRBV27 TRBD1 CASRQGVAANEQFF
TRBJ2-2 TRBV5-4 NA CASRWGGQLNTGELFF
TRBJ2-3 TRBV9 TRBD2 CASSPVSGGPSGTQYF
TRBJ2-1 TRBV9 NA CASSLPTPYNNEQFF
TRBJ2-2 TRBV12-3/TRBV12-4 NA CASRSDSRFYTGELFF
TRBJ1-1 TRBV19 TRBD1 CASSPRDRRNLAFF
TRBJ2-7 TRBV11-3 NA CASSSIGRNEQYF
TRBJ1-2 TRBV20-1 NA CSARPSEGGSYGYTF
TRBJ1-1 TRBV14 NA CASAIGGIEAFF
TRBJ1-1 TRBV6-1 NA CASSWSVSIYTEAFF
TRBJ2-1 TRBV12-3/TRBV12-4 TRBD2 CASSPLAGAYNEQFF
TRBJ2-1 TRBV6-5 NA CASSYSGASYNEQFF
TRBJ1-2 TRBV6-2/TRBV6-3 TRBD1 CASSGQGTYGYTF